This T cell receptor (beta chain) is from a study of blood T cell repertoires in COVID-19. There are 17 residues in the CDR3. The germline gives CDR1 SGHDT, CDR2 YYEEEE. Trimming removed 4 bases from V and 3 bases from J; junction bases left unmatched: 13. Clones were read by immunoSEQ multiplex PCR, and TCRdb kept only the in-frame ones, dropping some. The table has some 250,000 clones, around 80% seen once. Sequences were obtained from peripheral blood. The receptor was isolated from a man in his forties with acute or convalescent COVID-19. The chain has TRBV5-6 and TRBJ2-4; 7 nucleotides agree with TRBD2. The CDR3 DNA reads TGTGCCAGCAGCCCGGGATTTTTCGGGAGGAGCAAAAACATTCAGTACTTC. This codes for CASSPGFFGRSKNIQYF.